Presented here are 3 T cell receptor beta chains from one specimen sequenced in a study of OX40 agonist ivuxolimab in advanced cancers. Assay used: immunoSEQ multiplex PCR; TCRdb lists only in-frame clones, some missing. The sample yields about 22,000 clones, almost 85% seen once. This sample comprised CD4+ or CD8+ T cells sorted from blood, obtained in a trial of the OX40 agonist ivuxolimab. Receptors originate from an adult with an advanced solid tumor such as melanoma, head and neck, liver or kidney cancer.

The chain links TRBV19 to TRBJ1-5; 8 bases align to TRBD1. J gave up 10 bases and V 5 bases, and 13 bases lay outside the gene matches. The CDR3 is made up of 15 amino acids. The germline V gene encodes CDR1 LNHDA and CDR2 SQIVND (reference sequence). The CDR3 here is CASSAGTGTISPQHF. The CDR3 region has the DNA TGTGCCAGTAGTGCCGGGACAGGTACAATCAGCCCCCAGCATTTT.

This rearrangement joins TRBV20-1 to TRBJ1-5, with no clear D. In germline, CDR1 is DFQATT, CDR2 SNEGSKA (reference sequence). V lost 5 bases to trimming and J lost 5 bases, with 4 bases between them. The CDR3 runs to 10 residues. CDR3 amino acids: CSASYQPQHF. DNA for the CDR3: TGCAGTGCTTCGTATCAGCCCCAGCATTTT.

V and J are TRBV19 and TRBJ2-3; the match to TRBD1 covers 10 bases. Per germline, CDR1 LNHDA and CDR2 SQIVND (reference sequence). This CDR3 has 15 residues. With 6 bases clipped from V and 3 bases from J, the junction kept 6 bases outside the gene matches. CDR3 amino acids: CASRLTGGATDTQYF. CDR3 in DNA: TGTGCCAGTAGACTGACAGGGGGCGCAACAGATACGCAGTATTTT.